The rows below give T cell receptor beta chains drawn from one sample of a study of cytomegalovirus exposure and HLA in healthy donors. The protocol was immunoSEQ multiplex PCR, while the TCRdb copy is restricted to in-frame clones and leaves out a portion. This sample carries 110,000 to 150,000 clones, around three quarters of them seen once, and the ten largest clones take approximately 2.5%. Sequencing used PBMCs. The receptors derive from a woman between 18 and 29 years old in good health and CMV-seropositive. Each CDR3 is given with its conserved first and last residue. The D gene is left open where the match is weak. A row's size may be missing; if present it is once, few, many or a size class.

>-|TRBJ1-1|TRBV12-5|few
CASGPPGRDTEAFF
TGTGCTAGTGGTCCCCCCGGGAGAGACACTGAAGCTTTCTTT
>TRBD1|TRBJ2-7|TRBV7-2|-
CASRVTPGQDYEQYF
TGTGCCAGCAGAGTAACCCCGGGACAGGACTACGAGCAGTACTTC
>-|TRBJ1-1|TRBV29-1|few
CSVQGFTEAFF
TGCAGCGTTCAGGGGTTCACTGAAGCTTTCTTT
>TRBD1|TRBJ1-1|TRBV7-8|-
CASNFQGAGEAFF
TGTGCCAGCAACTTCCAGGGGGCTGGTGAAGCTTTCTTT
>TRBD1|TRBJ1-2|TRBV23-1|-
CASSQLATGGIYGYTF
TGCGCCAGCAGTCAACTGGCAACAGGGGGCATCTATGGCTACACCTTC
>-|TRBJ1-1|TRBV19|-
CASRPQGNTEAFF
TGTGCCAGTAGGCCCCAGGGAAACACTGAAGCTTTCTTT
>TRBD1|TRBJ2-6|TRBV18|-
CASSRQGTSGANVLTF
TGTGCCAGCTCAAGACAGGGAACGTCTGGGGCCAACGTCCTGACTTTC
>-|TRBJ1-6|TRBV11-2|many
CASSVQGNSPLHF
TGTGCCAGCAGCGTACAGGGCAATTCACCCCTCCACTTT
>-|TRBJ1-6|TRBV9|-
CASSVGPQVTDNSPLHF
TGTGCCAGCAGCGTAGGGCCTCAGGTTACGGATAATTCACCCCTCCACTTT
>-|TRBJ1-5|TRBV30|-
CAWSNGGNQPQHF
TGTGCCTGGAGTAACGGGGGGAATCAGCCCCAGCATTTT
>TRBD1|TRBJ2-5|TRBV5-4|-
CASSSRTGGETQYF
TGTGCCAGCAGCTCTCGGACAGGGGGAGAGACCCAGTACTTC
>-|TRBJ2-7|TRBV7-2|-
CASRGMGEQYF
TGTGCCAGCCGGGGGATGGGGGAGCAGTACTTC